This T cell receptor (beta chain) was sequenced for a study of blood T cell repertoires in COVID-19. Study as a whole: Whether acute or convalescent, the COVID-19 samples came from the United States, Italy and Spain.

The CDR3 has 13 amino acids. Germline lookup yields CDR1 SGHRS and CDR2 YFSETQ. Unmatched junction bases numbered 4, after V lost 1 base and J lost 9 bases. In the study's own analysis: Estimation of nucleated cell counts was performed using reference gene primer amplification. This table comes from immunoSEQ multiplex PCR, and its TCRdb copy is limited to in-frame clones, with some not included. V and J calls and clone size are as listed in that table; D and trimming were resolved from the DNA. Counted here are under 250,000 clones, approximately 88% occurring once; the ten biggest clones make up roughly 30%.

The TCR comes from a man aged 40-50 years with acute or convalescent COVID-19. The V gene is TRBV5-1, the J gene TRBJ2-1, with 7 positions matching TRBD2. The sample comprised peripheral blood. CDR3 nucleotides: TGCGCCAGCAGCTTGTCGACTAGCTTTGAGCAGTTCTTC. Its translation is CASSLSTSFEQFF.